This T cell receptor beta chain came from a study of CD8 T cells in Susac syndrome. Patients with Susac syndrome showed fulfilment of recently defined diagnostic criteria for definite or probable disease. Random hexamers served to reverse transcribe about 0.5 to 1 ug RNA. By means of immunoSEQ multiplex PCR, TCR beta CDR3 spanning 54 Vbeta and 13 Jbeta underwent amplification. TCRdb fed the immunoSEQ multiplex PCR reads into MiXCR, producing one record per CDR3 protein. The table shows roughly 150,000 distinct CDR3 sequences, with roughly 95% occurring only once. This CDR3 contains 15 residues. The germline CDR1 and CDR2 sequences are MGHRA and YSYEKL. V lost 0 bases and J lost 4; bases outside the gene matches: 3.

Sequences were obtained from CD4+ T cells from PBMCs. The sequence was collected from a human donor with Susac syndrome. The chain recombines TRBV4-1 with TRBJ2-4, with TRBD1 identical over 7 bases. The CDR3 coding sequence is TGCGCCAGCAGCCAAGATCCGGGACAGAAAAACATTCAGTACTTC. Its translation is CASSQDPGQKNIQYF.